A single sample is the source of the 17 T cell receptor beta chains below, sequenced in a study of T-cell memory formation after mild COVID-19. One entry per CDR3 protein, called by TCRdb with MiXCR from the 5' RACE reads. The top ten clones hold 22% of a sample with about 350,000 distinct CDR3 sequences, roughly 15% of them seen once. Sequencing input: PBMCs or a T cell subset sorted from them (not recorded which). The source is a man between 18 and 35 years old who had mild COVID-19 (a few samples of this study predate the infection). Cell type and time point are not known.

This clonotype was observed at least ten times. The chain uses TRBV7-3 and TRBJ1-6, with 9 bases aligning to TRBD1. Germline trimming cut 5 bases from V and 7 bases from J; bases unmatched to any gene: 3. The CDR3 loop spans 14 amino acids. Germline V CDR1 and CDR2: SGHTA, FQGTGA. The CDR3 loop reads CASSPGQGNSPLHF. DNA of the CDR3: TGTGCCAGCAGCCCGGGACAGGGAAATTCACCCCTCCACTTT.

This chain joins TRBV20-1 and TRBJ1-1; no clear D gene. Per germline, CDR1 DFQATT and CDR2 SNEGSKA (reference sequence). Between the trimmed V and J ends, which lost 0 bases and 0 bases, there was a span of 8 bases. The CDR3 runs 14 residues. The CDR3 here is CSARDWALNTEAFF. DNA of the CDR3: TGCAGTGCTAGAGATTGGGCCCTGAACACTGAAGCTTTCTTT.

This clonotype was recorded a few times. This chain joins TRBV7-9 and TRBJ2-3; 11 positions agree with TRBD2. The germline V gene has CDR1 SEHNR and CDR2 FQNEAQ (reference sequence). V was clipped by 3 bases and J by 2 bases; unmatched bases: 1. The CDR3 runs to 15 residues. CDR3 region: CASSLGLADTDTQYF. The CDR3 bases are TGTGCCAGCAGCTTGGGACTAGCGGACACAGATACGCAGTATTTT.

This chain uses TRBV28 with TRBJ2-1; D not resolved. Germline V gene data show CDR1 as MDHEN and CDR2 as SYDVKM. Trimming pared 6 bases from V and 10 bases from J, leaving 13 bases between. This CDR3 is 12 amino acids long. Written as DNA, the CDR3 is TGTGCCAGCAGGAGGTGGCCGAGGGAGCAGTTCTTC. Translation gives CASRRWPREQFF.

The V gene is TRBV7-2, the J gene TRBJ2-1; 8 nucleotides line up with TRBD2. V shed 5 bases, J shed 9 bases, and the junction held 15 bases outside the gene matches. The CDR3 has 16 amino acids. The germline V gene has CDR1 SGHTA and CDR2 FQGNSA. This CDR3 is CASSPPGTRHTVEQFF. CDR3 nucleotides: TGTGCCAGCAGCCCCCCCGGGACTAGACATACAGTTGAGCAGTTCTTC.

Only a few counts were recorded for this clonotype. DNA of the CDR3: TGTGCCAGCAGTTTAGGCCGGTACTATGGCTACACCTTC. It translates to CASSLGRYYGYTF. The chain uses TRBV27 and TRBJ1-2; no clear D. Deletions cut 2 bases from V and 3 bases from J, with 7 bases between. Germline loops: CDR1 MNHEY, CDR2 SMNVEV (reference sequence). The CDR3 totals 13 residues.

This clonotype was detected a few times. This chain's CDR3 is CASSVSASGRSDTQYF. The CDR3 coding sequence is TGTGCCAGCAGCGTCTCGGCCAGCGGGCGGTCAGATACGCAGTATTTT. V gene TRBV9 combines with J gene TRBJ2-3; tentative D call: TRBD2 (6 bases). Germline V CDR1 and CDR2: SGDLS, YYNGEE. V gave up 2 bases and J gave up 4 bases, with 17 bases separating them. This CDR3 spans 16 amino acids.

This clonotype has just a few counts. The chain is built from TRBV24-1 and TRBJ1-1; 9 bases are shared with TRBD1. Germline assignment: CDR1 KGHDR and CDR2 SFDVKD. V was pared by 7 bases and J by 0 bases, with 5 bases of the junction left unmatched. The CDR3 length is 15 residues. The CDR3, as DNA: TGTGCCACCAGGGCCGGGACAGGGATGAACACTGAAGCTTTCTTT. It is translated as CATRAGTGMNTEAFF.

This clonotype was counted only a few times. J is TRBJ2-3 and V is TRBV20-1; D gene ambiguous. CDR3 length: 14 residues. Deletions cut 4 bases from V and 0 bases from J, with 11 bases between. The germline V gene encodes CDR1 DFQATT and CDR2 SNEGSKA (reference sequence). The CDR3 spells CSATPITSTDTQYF. CDR3 DNA sequence: TGCAGTGCTACGCCGATTACTAGCACAGATACGCAGTATTTT.

This sequence joins TRBV5-1 and TRBJ2-1; 7 positions match TRBD1. The CDR3 extends over 13 amino acids. Unmatched junction bases numbered 6, after V lost 5 bases and J lost 7 bases. The germline gives CDR1 SGHRS, CDR2 YFSETQ. This chain's CDR3 is CASRGGPQNEQFF. The CDR3 DNA follows: TGCGCCAGCAGAGGGGGCCCGCAAAATGAGCAGTTCTTC.

For the CDR3, the DNA is TGTGCCAGCAGCCAGGACAGGGAAACCTTCTCTGGAAACACCATATATTTT. Its translation is CASSQDRETFSGNTIYF. The V gene is TRBV7-3, the J gene TRBJ1-3; 8 bases fit TRBD1. The CDR3 sequence is 17 residues long. After removal of 5 bases from V and 0 bases from J, the junction contained 9 bases not matched to a gene. Germline V gene lookup returns CDR1 SGHTA and CDR2 FQGTGA.

The rearrangement joins TRBV4-1 to TRBJ1-4; no reliable D call. The CDR3 extends over 16 amino acids. V was cut by 1 base and J by 0 bases, with 9 bases left in between. CDR1 and CDR2 from the germline V gene are MGHRA and YSYEKL. The CDR3 DNA reads as TGCGCCAGCAGCCAAGTCGATCTGTCAACTAATGAAAAACTGTTTTTT. Translated: CASSQVDLSTNEKLFF.

This chain joins TRBV7-8 and TRBJ2-5, with D perhaps given as TRBD1 or TRBD2 (5 bases each). V lost 4 bases and J 7 bases, leaving 10 bases between the germline ends. The CDR3 is 12 residues long. Germline CDR1 and CDR2: SGHVS and FQNEAQ. The CDR3 DNA reads as TGTGCCAGCAGCTCAGGGAGAGGGACCCAGTACTTC. Encoded protein: CASSSGRGTQYF. The full variable domain, completed using reference TRBV7-8 and TRBJ2-5, is GAGVSQSPRYKVAKRGQDVALRCDPISGHVSLFWYQQALGQGPEFLTYFQNEAQLDKSGLPSDRFFAERPEGSVSTLKIQRTQQEDSAVYLCASSSGRGTQYFGPGTRLLVL.

This clonotype has a count of ten or more. This chain connects TRBV7-2 to TRBJ1-4; 7 bases line up with TRBD1. V lost 6 bases to trimming and J lost 8 bases; unmatched junction nucleotides: 9. CDR1 and CDR2 from the germline V gene are SGHTA and FQGNSA. This CDR3 has 14 amino acids. This chain's CDR3 is CASSYRGLDEKLFF. In nucleotides, the CDR3 is TGTGCCAGCAGTTACAGGGGTTTGGACGAAAAACTGTTTTTT.

V gene TRBV30 combines with J gene TRBJ2-1, with 7 bases identical to TRBD1. V gave up 0 bases and J gave up 2 bases; unmatched junction bases: 7. The V gene's germline CDR1 is GTSNPN and CDR2 SVGIG (reference sequence). This CDR3 region has 16 residues. The CDR3 is CAWSVLGQATYNEQFF. The DNA for the CDR3 is TGTGCCTGGAGTGTACTAGGACAGGCGACCTACAATGAGCAGTTCTTC.

This clonotype was recorded a few times. The DNA for the CDR3 is TGCGCCAGCAGCCCCTACAGGGGGGAAACGGAAAAACTGTTTTTT. Protein sequence: CASSPYRGETEKLFF. The V call is TRBV5-1, the J call TRBJ1-4; 8 bases are a match to TRBD1. Losses at the gene ends were 4 bases for V and 8 bases for J; bases not matched to a gene: 10. Per the germline V gene, CDR1 is SGHRS and CDR2 is YFSETQ. The CDR3 sequence is 15 residues long.

This clonotype appeared a few times. This chain joins TRBV19 and TRBJ2-3, with D hard to call. The germline CDR1 and CDR2 sequences are LNHDA and SQIVND (reference sequence). V was clipped by 6 bases and J by 2 bases, with 6 bases between them. The CDR3 length is 12 residues. DNA of the CDR3: TGTGCCAGTAGCGACCCCACAGATACGCAGTATTTT. Translating gives CASSDPTDTQYF.